This T cell receptor (beta chain) was identified in a study of T cell responses to AZD1222 COVID-19 vaccine. Study-wide points: It was only after the peak T cell response that any repertoires were sampled. When two AZD1222 doses had been given, Spike-specific TCR breadth and depth rose.

As to this clone: The antigen remains unidentified.

The assay was immunoSEQ multiplex PCR, and TCRdb's table has in-frame clones only and misses some. The sample gives around 120,000 clones, around 88% of which show up once; about 7.1% is in the top ten. This CDR3 spans 14 amino acids. V shed 4 bases, J shed 6 bases, and the junction held 7 bases outside the gene matches. The germline V gene has CDR1 SGHNT and CDR2 YYREEE (reference sequence). The sample here was peripheral blood, taken 28 days after the second AZD1222 dose. The receptor's source is an adult who received the AZD1222 COVID-19 vaccine. The chain links TRBV5-4 to TRBJ2-1, with TRBD1 matching 7 bases. The CDR3: CASSPTTGTNEQFF. CDR3 nucleotide sequence: TGTGCCAGCAGCCCGACGACAGGGACCAATGAGCAGTTCTTC.